This T cell receptor (beta chain) was observed in a study of CXCR3-negative and CXCR3-positive naive CD8 T cells. General observations from the study: The study found more hydrophobic TRB CDR3s in CXCR3-positive naive cells than in CXCR3-negative naive cells.

Libraries were UMI-labeled 5' RACE TRB cDNA. From its re-call of the 5' RACE reads, TCRdb lists each CDR3 protein once, without DNA. Its table lists some 3,000 distinct CDR3 sequences. CDR1 is SQVTM, CDR2 ANQGSEA, per germline. CDR3 length equals 16 residues. Considering frequency, this clonotype is medium-sized. The antigen remains undetermined. Every individual CD8+ T cell subset underwent sorting in triplicate at 270,000 or so cells apiece. This receptor was identified in a human donor in good health. Some clones in this sample may be carry-over from other donors' samples. The chain links TRBV29-1 to TRBJ2-5; no DNA is available, so the TRBD1 call from TCRdb remains unchecked. What was sequenced was naive CXCR3+ CD8+ T cells from blood. The subset: CD45RO-CCR7+CD27+CD95- naive CD8+ T cells expressing CXCR3 (TNR3+). The CDR3 sequence is CSVEDSERQGEGAQYF.